This passage covers 2 T cell receptor beta chains from one sample sequenced in a study of blood T cell repertoires in COVID-19. TCRdb keeps only in-frame clones here, not all; method: immunoSEQ multiplex PCR. The sample contains about 120,000 clones, 85% to 90% of which appear only once. The specimen was peripheral blood. The receptor source for this set is a woman aged 50 to 60 with acute or convalescent COVID-19.

CDR3 residues: CASSPTDLQETQYF. The CDR3 nucleotides read TGTGCCAGCAGTCCAACGGACTTACAAGAGACCCAGTACTTC. The chain employs TRBV28 and TRBJ2-5, with D perhaps matching TRBD2 (5 bases). Germline V lookup: CDR1 MDHEN, CDR2 SYDVKM. The CDR3 sequence is 14 residues long. Trimming took off 5 bases at V and 2 bases at J, with 12 bases between the two ends.

The CDR3 DNA reads as TGTGCCACCAGCAGAGATGGGAGGGAGCCCCAGCATTTT. Encoded protein: CATSRDGREPQHF. The gene calls are TRBV15 and TRBJ1-5, with unresolved D. There are 13 residues in the CDR3. V was pared by 0 bases and J by 8 bases, with 8 bases between. The germline CDR1 and CDR2 sequences are LNHNV and YYDKDF (reference sequence).